This T cell receptor beta chain comes out of a study of blood T cell repertoires in COVID-19. Clones were sequenced by immunoSEQ multiplex PCR, and TCRdb holds only the in-frame ones, with some missing. The table shows hundreds of thousands of clones, with 70% to 90% occurring only once. CDR3 length: 14 amino acids. Germline V gives CDR1 MRHNA, CDR2 SNTAGT. V gave up 2 bases and J gave up 3 bases; unmatched junction bases: 4. Sequenced sample: peripheral blood. This chain uses TRBV6-4 with TRBJ2-7; TRBD1 aligns across 7 bases. The sequence came from a woman aged 70 to 79 with COVID-19, enrolled during active disease. The CDR3 sequence: CASSDGQVYYEQYF. The CDR3 DNA is TGTGCCAGCAGTGACGGACAGGTTTACTACGAGCAGTACTTC.